This entry describes one TCR beta chain. The target of this receptor is not known. It has no much larger one-base neighbor in the sample; base qualities were not kept. This entry belongs to a study of OX40 agonist ivuxolimab in advanced cancers. Describing the broader study: Ivuxolimab was a fully human IgG2 agonistic monoclonal antibody targeting the costimulatory receptor OX40 (CD134). The paper covers the monotherapy dose-escalation part of the phase I ivuxolimab trial, which included N ≈ 54 patients. Of the approximately 50 dose-escalation patients, hepatocellular carcinoma was present in roughly 19, melanoma in around 15, renal cell carcinoma in 9 and head and neck cancer in 9. Partial responses occurred in three dose-escalation patients: two with cutaneous melanoma and one with hepatocellular carcinoma. Peripheral TCRbeta sequencing was intended to test whether TCR sequence diversity was altered and clonal T-cell expansion was caused by ivuxolimab. In the dose-escalation cohort, about four fifths of patients were male, and the mean age was 60 years with a range of 23 to 79. Intravenous ivuxolimab was administered to patients every 2 weeks at six dose levels: 0.01, 0.1, 0.3, 1.5, 3 and 10 mg/kg. Prior anti-PD-1, anti-PD-L1 or anti-CTLA-4 therapy was permitted, and 35% to 40% of dose-escalation patients had received checkpoint inhibitors. What the research found in general, with its limitations: Which antigens the clonally expanded peripheral T cells were specific for was not determined. At doses of 0.1 to 3.0 mg/kg, clonal expansion of both CD4+ and CD8+ T cells in blood was seen between baseline and week 6. Low levels of normalized T-cell clonal expansion were also seen in some patients who did not respond. After ivuxolimab, CD8+ T cells had more expanded clones than CD4+ T cells on average. In the 0.1-3.0 mg/kg groups, partial responders were among the patients with the lowest normalized peripheral clonal expansion, particularly in CD8+ T cells.

As encoded in the germline V gene (reference sequence), CDR1 is MNHEY while CDR2 is SMNVEV. V and J are truncated by 11 bases and 6 bases respectively, leaving an intervening sequence of 19 bases. Inclusive of the bounding cysteine and phenylalanine, the CDR3 is 14 residues long. Just the 42-base CDR3 DNA is kept, in frame starting at base 1. The trial excluded patients who had a history of autoimmune disease or who were on systemic immunosuppression. Peripheral blood for TCR sequencing was drawn from every dose cohort at baseline, at cycle 4 day 1 and at cycle 7 day 1. The samples were drawn from a first-in-human, open-label, multicenter phase I dose-escalation trial of ivuxolimab. The trial enrolled adults with locally advanced or metastatic head and neck squamous cell, hepatocellular, melanoma or renal cell carcinoma. CD4+ and CD8+ T cells were sorted separately from peripheral blood before TCR sequencing.

Genomic DNA was isolated from the sorted cells so that the TCRbeta CDR3 region could be sequenced. TCRbeta CDR3 regions were sequenced using the immunoSEQ Assay. Sourced from immuneACCESS, this table was stored by TCRdb with only in-frame sequences that have V and J called. A share of the clones is absent; for the studies checked, an unresolved V gene accounts for under half, and the remainder has no known explanation. In all, the sample holds approximately 68,000 clones, and less than 95% of those were seen once. The ten largest clones add up to more than 1% of the sample. Here the sequenced sample was CD4+ or CD8+ T cells sorted from blood, taken in a trial of the OX40 agonist ivuxolimab. The chain uses TRBV27 and TRBJ2-2; the D gene cannot be resolved beyond TRBD1 or TRBD2, each matching 5 bases. This TCR was sampled from an adult with an advanced solid tumor such as melanoma, head and neck, liver or kidney cancer. The DNA reads TGTGCCGGTCGGGGATCCAGGGTCCCCGGGGAGCTGTTTTTT. The encoded protein is CAGRGSRVPGELFF.